These T cell receptor beta chains were read from a single sample in a study of blood T cells in healthy people across ages. TCRdb re-derived calls from the 5' RACE reads in MiXCR, one entry per CDR3 protein. The sample holds 1.5 million to 2 million distinct CDR3 sequences; roughly 27% are singletons and the top ten take over 7%. Sequenced material: blood. These receptors were obtained from a woman aged 25 to 39 in good health. CDR3s include the opening cysteine and the closing phenylalanine or tryptophan. D genes are given only for firm matches. A clone size is listed for some rows: how often the clone was seen (once, few, many), or a class if it is expanded.

abundance: many; v_gene: TRBV29-1; j_gene: TRBJ2-5; d_gene: TRBD2; CDR3aa: CSVNASGGTTKETQYF; CDR3nt: TGCAGCGTCAACGCTAGCGGGGGTACTACTAAAGAGACCCAGTACTTC
abundance: .; v_gene: TRBV28; j_gene: TRBJ1-2; d_gene: .; CDR3aa: CATARRDTPYGYTF; CDR3nt: TGTGCCACTGCACGCCGGGACACACCCTATGGCTACACCTTC
abundance: .; v_gene: TRBV5-1; j_gene: TRBJ2-1; d_gene: .; CDR3aa: CASSLDRRHDEQFF; CDR3nt: TGCGCCAGCAGCTTGGACAGGAGGCATGATGAGCAGTTCTTC
abundance: many; v_gene: TRBV18; j_gene: TRBJ2-7; d_gene: .; CDR3aa: CASSPFGTKPYEQYF; CDR3nt: TGTGCCAGCTCACCGTTTGGGACAAAACCTTACGAGCAGTACTTC
abundance: few; v_gene: TRBV20-1; j_gene: TRBJ2-7; d_gene: .; CDR3aa: CSARSDSLYEQYF; CDR3nt: TGCAGTGCTAGATCAGACAGCCTGTACGAGCAGTACTTC
abundance: .; v_gene: TRBV29-1; j_gene: TRBJ2-7; d_gene: TRBD2; CDR3aa: CSVGQRENPYEQYF; CDR3nt: TGCAGCGTTGGACAGCGGGAGAACCCCTACGAGCAGTACTTC
abundance: .; v_gene: TRBV11-2; j_gene: TRBJ1-5; d_gene: .; CDR3aa: CASSLEDNQPQHF; CDR3nt: TGTGCCAGCAGCTTAGAGGATAATCAGCCCCAGCATTTT
abundance: many; v_gene: TRBV5-1; j_gene: TRBJ2-6; d_gene: .; CDR3aa: CASSLGQGANVLTF; CDR3nt: TGCGCCAGCAGCTTGGGACAGGGGGCCAACGTCCTGACTTTC
abundance: .; v_gene: TRBV11-2; j_gene: TRBJ1-4; d_gene: .; CDR3aa: CASSGKRDRRNEKRFF; CDR3nt: TGTGCCAGCAGCGGCAAACGGGACCGACGTAATGAAAAACGGTTTTTT
abundance: .; v_gene: TRBV2; j_gene: TRBJ1-2; d_gene: .; CDR3aa: CASSEEALPSGGQKDYGYTF; CDR3nt: TGTGCCAGCAGTGAAGAGGCTCTCCCCTCGGGGGGGCAAAAGGACTATGGCTACACCTTC
abundance: many; v_gene: TRBV7-3; j_gene: TRBJ2-5; d_gene: TRBD2; CDR3aa: CASSQTSGGVETQYF; CDR3nt: TGTGCCAGCAGCCAGACTAGCGGGGGAGTGGAGACCCAGTACTTC
abundance: many; v_gene: TRBV20-1; j_gene: TRBJ2-5; d_gene: TRBD2; CDR3aa: CSARHAGTSGVKTQYF; CDR3nt: TGCAGTGCTAGACACGCCGGGACTAGCGGGGTGAAGACCCAGTACTTC
abundance: few; v_gene: TRBV20-1; j_gene: TRBJ2-3; d_gene: TRBD2; CDR3aa: CSASTSGSSTDTQYF; CDR3nt: TGCAGTGCCTCCACTAGCGGAAGTAGCACAGATACGCAGTATTTT
abundance: .; v_gene: TRBV2; j_gene: TRBJ2-2; d_gene: .; CDR3aa: CAGGTVTNTGELFF; CDR3nt: TGTGCCGGGGGGACAGTTACGAACACCGGGGAGCTGTTTTTT
abundance: few; v_gene: TRBV6-6; j_gene: TRBJ2-5; d_gene: .; CDR3aa: CVSSERPPETQYF; CDR3nt: TGTGTCAGCAGCGAGCGGCCACCGGAGACCCAGTACTTC
abundance: .; v_gene: TRBV29-1; j_gene: TRBJ2-7; d_gene: .; CDR3aa: CSGIGQSSYNKQYF; CDR3nt: TGCAGCGGCATCGGACAGAGCTCCTACAATAAGCAGTACTTC
abundance: few; v_gene: TRBV9; j_gene: TRBJ2-1; d_gene: TRBD2; CDR3aa: CASSVLERGGREQFF; CDR3nt: TGTGCCAGCAGCGTATTGGAGCGGGGGGGCCGTGAGCAGTTCTTC
abundance: few; v_gene: TRBV10-3; j_gene: TRBJ2-7; d_gene: .; CDR3aa: CAISERGMESGSYEQYF; CDR3nt: TGTGCCATCAGTGAACGGGGAATGGAATCCGGCTCCTACGAGCAGTACTTC
abundance: few; v_gene: TRBV15; j_gene: TRBJ1-1; d_gene: .; CDR3aa: CATSGRRTEAFF; CDR3nt: TGTGCCACCAGCGGCCGGCGCACTGAAGCTTTCTTT
abundance: .; v_gene: TRBV11-2; j_gene: TRBJ2-7; d_gene: TRBD1; CDR3aa: CASSPYGQGSYEQYF; CDR3nt: TGCGCCAGCAGCCCATACGGACAGGGGAGCTACGAGCAGTACTTC
abundance: .; v_gene: TRBV28; j_gene: TRBJ2-1; d_gene: TRBD1; CDR3aa: CASSPGTVDNERFF; CDR3nt: TGTGCCAGCAGCCCCGGGACAGTCGACAATGAGCGGTTCTTC
abundance: .; v_gene: TRBV15; j_gene: TRBJ1-5; d_gene: TRBD1; CDR3aa: CATSRTGNQPQHF; CDR3nt: TGCGCCACCAGCAGGACAGGGAATCAGCCCCAGCATTTT
abundance: few; v_gene: TRBV2; j_gene: TRBJ1-1; d_gene: .; CDR3aa: CASSESGGAEAFF; CDR3nt: TGTGCCAGCAGTGAATCGGGTGGGGCTGAAGCTTTCTTT
abundance: .; v_gene: TRBV6-5; j_gene: TRBJ1-2; d_gene: .; CDR3aa: CASRARANYGYTF; CDR3nt: TGTGCCAGCAGGGCCCGCGCTAACTATGGCTACACCTTC
abundance: few; v_gene: TRBV5-1; j_gene: TRBJ2-3; d_gene: .; CDR3aa: CASSLEGRSYPDTQYF; CDR3nt: TGCGCCAGCAGCTTGGAGGGGCGGAGCTATCCAGATACGCAGTATTTT
abundance: .; v_gene: TRBV5-5; j_gene: TRBJ1-2; d_gene: TRBD1; CDR3aa: CASSATGQGAGGYTF; CDR3nt: TGTGCCAGCAGCGCAACGGGACAGGGGGCTGGTGGCTACACCTTC
abundance: .; v_gene: TRBV9; j_gene: TRBJ2-3; d_gene: TRBD2; CDR3aa: CASTATGTSGTDTQDF; CDR3nt: TGTGCCAGCACCGCCACCGGGACTAGTGGCACAGATACGCAGGATTTT
abundance: few; v_gene: TRBV2; j_gene: TRBJ2-1; d_gene: .; CDR3aa: CASSESKGLIEQFF; CDR3nt: TGTGCCAGCAGTGAAAGCAAGGGCCTCATTGAGCAGTTCTTC
abundance: .; v_gene: TRBV20-1; j_gene: TRBJ1-2; d_gene: .; CDR3aa: CSAFRGGYGYTF; CDR3nt: TGCAGTGCCTTCAGGGGCGGCTATGGCTACACCTTC
abundance: many; v_gene: TRBV13; j_gene: TRBJ2-1; d_gene: TRBD1; CDR3aa: CASSPYRGTYNEQFF; CDR3nt: TGTGCCAGCAGCCCTTACAGGGGAACCTACAATGAGCAGTTCTTC
abundance: few; v_gene: TRBV6-5; j_gene: TRBJ1-5; d_gene: .; CDR3aa: CASSYSKGLGQPQHF; CDR3nt: TGTGCCAGCAGTTACTCGAAAGGGTTAGGTCAGCCCCAGCATTTT
abundance: .; v_gene: TRBV5-1; j_gene: TRBJ2-6; d_gene: .; CDR3aa: CASSLGNPGANVLTF; CDR3nt: TGCGCCAGCAGCTTGGGGAACCCTGGGGCCAACGTCCTGACTTTC
abundance: few; v_gene: TRBV28; j_gene: TRBJ1-4; d_gene: .; CDR3aa: CASRDPLGRDTEKLFF; CDR3nt: TGTGCCAGCAGAGACCCTTTAGGCAGGGATACCGAAAAACTGTTTTTT
abundance: many; v_gene: TRBV20-1; j_gene: TRBJ2-3; d_gene: .; CDR3aa: CSASSPGGELDTQYF; CDR3nt: TGCAGTGCTAGTTCACCGGGCGGAGAGTTAGATACGCAGTATTTT
abundance: .; v_gene: TRBV2; j_gene: TRBJ2-5; d_gene: TRBD2; CDR3aa: CASSDWPSGRSETQYF; CDR3nt: TGTGCCAGCAGTGATTGGCCTAGCGGGAGGTCTGAGACCCAGTACTTC
abundance: .; v_gene: TRBV20-1; j_gene: TRBJ2-1; d_gene: .; CDR3aa: CSANSDRYNEQFF; CDR3nt: TGCAGTGCCAATTCCGACAGATACAATGAGCAGTTCTTC
abundance: .; v_gene: TRBV5-1; j_gene: TRBJ1-2; d_gene: .; CDR3aa: CASSLAPGTNGYTF; CDR3nt: TGCGCCAGCAGCTTGGCCCCCGGGACGAATGGCTACACCTTC
abundance: few; v_gene: TRBV15; j_gene: TRBJ1-1; d_gene: .; CDR3aa: CATSRDLMNTEAFF; CDR3nt: TGTGCCACCAGCAGAGATTTAATGAACACTGAAGCTTTCTTT
abundance: .; v_gene: TRBV7-9; j_gene: TRBJ2-7; d_gene: .; CDR3aa: CASATGEGNFEQYF; CDR3nt: TGTGCCAGCGCGACAGGGGAGGGAAATTTCGAGCAGTACTTC